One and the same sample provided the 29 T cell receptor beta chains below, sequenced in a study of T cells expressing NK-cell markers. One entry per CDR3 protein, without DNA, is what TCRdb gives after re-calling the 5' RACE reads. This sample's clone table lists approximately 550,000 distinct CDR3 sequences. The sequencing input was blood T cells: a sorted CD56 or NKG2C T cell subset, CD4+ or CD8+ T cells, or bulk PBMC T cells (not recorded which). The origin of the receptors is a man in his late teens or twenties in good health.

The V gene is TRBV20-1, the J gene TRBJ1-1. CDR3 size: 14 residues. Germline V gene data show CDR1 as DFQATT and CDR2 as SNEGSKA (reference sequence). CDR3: CSASRSPANTEAFF.

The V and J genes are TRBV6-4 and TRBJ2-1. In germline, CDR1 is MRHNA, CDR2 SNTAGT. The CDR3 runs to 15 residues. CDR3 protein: CASSDVSGYYNEQFF.

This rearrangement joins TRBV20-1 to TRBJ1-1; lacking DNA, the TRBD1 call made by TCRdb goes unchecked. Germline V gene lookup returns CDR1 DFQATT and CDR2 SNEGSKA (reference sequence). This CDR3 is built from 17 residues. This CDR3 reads CSASQLLDRRANTEAFF.

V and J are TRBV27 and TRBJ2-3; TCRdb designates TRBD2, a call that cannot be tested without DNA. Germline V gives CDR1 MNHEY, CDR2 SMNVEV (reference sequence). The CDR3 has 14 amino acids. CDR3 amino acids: CASSWTSGSRAQYF.

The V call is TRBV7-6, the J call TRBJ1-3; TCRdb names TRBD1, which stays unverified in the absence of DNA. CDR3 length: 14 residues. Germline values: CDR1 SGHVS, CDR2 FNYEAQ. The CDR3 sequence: CASSPSGKRNTIYF.

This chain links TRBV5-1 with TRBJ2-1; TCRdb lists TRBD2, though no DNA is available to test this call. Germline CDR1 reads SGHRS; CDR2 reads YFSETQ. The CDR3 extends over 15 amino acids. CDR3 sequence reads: CASSLESGTYNEQFF.

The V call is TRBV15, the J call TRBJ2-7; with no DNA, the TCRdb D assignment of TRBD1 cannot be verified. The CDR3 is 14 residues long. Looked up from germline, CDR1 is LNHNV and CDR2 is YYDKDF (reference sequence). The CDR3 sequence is CATRDLGQGYEQYF.

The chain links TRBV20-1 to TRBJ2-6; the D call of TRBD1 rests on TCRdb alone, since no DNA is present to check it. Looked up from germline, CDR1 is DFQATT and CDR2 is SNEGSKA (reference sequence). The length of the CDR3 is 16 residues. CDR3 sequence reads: CSARSPGAAGANVLTF.

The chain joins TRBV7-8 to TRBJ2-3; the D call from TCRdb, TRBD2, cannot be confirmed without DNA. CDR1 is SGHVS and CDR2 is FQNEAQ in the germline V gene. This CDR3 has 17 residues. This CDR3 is CASSLGNGAGVSDTQYF. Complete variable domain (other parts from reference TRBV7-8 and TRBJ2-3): GAGVSQSPRYKVAKRGQDVALRCDPISGHVSLFWYQQALGQGPEFLTYFQNEAQLDKSGLPSDRFFAERPEGSVSTLKIQRTQQEDSAVYLCASSLGNGAGVSDTQYFGPGTRLTVL.

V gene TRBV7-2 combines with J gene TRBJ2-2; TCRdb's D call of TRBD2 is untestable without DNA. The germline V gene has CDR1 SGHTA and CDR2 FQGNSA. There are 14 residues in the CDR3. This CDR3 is CASSRRLAAGELFF.

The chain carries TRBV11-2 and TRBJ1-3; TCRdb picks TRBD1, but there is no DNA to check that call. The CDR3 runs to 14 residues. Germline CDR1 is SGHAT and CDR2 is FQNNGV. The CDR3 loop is CASSSTGDGNTIYF.

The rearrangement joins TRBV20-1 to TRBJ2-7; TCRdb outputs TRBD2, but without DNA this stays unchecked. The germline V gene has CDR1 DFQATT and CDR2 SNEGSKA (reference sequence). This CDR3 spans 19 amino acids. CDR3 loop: CSASPSWASGVGGSYEQYF.

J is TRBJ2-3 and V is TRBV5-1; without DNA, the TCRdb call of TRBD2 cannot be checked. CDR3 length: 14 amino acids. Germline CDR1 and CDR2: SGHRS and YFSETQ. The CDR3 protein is CASSRDSGTDTQYF.

The CDR3 region is CSVPGLVDNEQFF. The J gene is TRBJ2-1, the V gene TRBV20-1; TCRdb returns TRBD2, unconfirmable since there is no DNA. The CDR3 loop spans 13 amino acids. The V gene's germline CDR1 is DFQATT and CDR2 SNEGSKA (reference sequence).

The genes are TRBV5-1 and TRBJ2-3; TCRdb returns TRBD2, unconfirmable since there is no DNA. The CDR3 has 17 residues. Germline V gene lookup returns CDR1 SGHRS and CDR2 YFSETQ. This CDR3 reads CASSESGLAGGSDTQYF.

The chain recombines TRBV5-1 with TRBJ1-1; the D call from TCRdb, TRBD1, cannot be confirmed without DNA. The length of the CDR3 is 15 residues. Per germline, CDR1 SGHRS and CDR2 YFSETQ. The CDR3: CASSLAGAGGTEAFF.

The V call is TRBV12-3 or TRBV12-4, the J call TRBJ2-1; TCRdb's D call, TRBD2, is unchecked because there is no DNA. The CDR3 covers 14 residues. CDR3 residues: CASSFRLAGNEQFF.

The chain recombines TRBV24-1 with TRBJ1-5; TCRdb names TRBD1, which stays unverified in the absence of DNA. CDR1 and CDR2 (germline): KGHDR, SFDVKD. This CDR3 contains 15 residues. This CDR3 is CATSDPREGNQPQHF.

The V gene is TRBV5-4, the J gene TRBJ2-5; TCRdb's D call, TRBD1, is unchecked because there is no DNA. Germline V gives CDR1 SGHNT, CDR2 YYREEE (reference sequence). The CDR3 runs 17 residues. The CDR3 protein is CASSLRRQGAPRETQYF.

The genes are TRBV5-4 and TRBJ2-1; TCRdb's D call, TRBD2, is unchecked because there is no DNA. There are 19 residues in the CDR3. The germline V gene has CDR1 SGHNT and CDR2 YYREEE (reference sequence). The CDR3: CASSLAVAGGVSSYNEQFF.

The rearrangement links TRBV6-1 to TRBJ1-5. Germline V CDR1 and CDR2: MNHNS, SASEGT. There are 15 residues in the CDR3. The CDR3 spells CASARARNSNQPQHF.

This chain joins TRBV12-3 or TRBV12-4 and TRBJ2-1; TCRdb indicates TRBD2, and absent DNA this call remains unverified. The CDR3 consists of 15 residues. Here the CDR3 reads CASTLRGGIVNEQFF.

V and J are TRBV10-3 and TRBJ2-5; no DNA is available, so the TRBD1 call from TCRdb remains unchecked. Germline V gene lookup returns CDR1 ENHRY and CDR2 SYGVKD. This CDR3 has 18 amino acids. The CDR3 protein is CAISESKVGQPFQETQYF.

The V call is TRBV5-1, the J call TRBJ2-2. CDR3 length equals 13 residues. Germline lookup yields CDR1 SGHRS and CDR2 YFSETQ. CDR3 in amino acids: CASSLAGTGELFF.

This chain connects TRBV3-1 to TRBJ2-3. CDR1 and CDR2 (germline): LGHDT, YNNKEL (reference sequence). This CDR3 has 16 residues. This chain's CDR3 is CASSQHAVPSTDTQYF.

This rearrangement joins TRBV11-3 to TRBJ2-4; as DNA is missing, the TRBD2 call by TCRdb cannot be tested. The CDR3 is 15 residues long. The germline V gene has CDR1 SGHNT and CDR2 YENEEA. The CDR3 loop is CASSFLGSVKNIQYF.

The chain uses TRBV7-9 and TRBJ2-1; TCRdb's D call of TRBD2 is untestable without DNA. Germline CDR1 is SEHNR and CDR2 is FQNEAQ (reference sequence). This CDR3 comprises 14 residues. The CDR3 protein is CASSSPGLSNEQFF. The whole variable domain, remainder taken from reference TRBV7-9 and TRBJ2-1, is DTGVSQNPRHKITKRGQNVTFRCDPISEHNRLYWYRQTLGQGPEFLTYFQNEAQLEKSRLLSDRFSAERPKGSFSTLEIQRTEQGDSAMYLCASSSPGLSNEQFFGPGTRLTVL.

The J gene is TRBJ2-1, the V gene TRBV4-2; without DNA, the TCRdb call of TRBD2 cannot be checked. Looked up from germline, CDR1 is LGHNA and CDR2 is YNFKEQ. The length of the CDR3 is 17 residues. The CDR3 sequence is CASSQDPAGGPYDEQFF.

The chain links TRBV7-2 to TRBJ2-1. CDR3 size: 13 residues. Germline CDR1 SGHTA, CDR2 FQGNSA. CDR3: CASNRGSYNEQFF.